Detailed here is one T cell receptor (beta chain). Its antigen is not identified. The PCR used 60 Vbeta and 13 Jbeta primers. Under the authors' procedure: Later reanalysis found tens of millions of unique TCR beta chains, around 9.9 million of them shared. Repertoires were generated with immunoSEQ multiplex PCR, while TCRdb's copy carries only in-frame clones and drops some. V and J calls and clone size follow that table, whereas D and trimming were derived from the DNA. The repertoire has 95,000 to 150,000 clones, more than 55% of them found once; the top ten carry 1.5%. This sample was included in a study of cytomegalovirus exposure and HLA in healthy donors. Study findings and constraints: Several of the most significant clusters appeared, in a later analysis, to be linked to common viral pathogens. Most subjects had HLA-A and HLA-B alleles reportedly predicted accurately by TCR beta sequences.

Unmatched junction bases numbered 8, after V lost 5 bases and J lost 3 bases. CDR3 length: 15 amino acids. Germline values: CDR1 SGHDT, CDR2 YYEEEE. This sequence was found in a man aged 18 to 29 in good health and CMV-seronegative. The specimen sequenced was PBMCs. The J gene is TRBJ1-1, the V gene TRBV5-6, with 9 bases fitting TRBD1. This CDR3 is CASSPTGGKHTEAFF. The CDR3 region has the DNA TGTGCCAGCAGTCCCACAGGGGGCAAACACACTGAAGCTTTCTTT.